This T cell receptor beta chain is from a study of T cell clonality in common variable immunodeficiency (dated by TCRdb to about 2015). Both CVID patients and healthy controls were predominantly of Caucasian heritage. Heparinized peripheral whole blood samples of roughly 5 to 8.5 ml were obtained from each donor. Genomic DNA from adults with common variable immune deficiency (CVID) and from healthy adult controls was used for sequencing of TCRbeta CDR3 repertoires. A total of some 22 healthy adult volunteers (about 12 female and around 10 male; age range about 20 to 66 years, mean age about 34) were included in the control group. To isolate peripheral blood mononuclear cells, diluted blood was subjected to density centrifugation over Hypaque 1077 or Ficoll-Paque. Unsorted mononuclear cells served as the source of genomic DNA, which was extracted either by Qiagen column purification or by a centrifugation-based method.

Measured from the cysteine to the phenylalanine, the CDR3 is 16 residues long. Part of the CDR3 DNA is given, 39 bases translated from base 1. Trimming removed 4 bases from V and 4 bases from J; the gene matches leave 6 bases unexplained. The germline V gene encodes CDR1 MDHEN and CDR2 SYDVKM. In its sample, this clone was seen many times. It lacks a known antigen. The CDR3 goes on 3 residues after the read ends, and that part is filled in from the germline J gene. For sequencing, equivalent amounts of genomic DNA were input from CVID and control samples. For every sample, a 60 bp segment covering the rearranged TCRbeta CDR3 region was amplified and then sequenced. The immunoSEQ assay, a bias-corrected multiplex PCR with high-throughput sequencing, was employed for TCRbeta amplification. The paper's data handling went like this. Every unique nucleotide sequence was considered a clone and was annotated with V, D and J genes, copy number and frequency. Sequences were labeled productive if in frame, and non-productive if out of frame or containing stop codons. As previously described, clonality was calculated on the basis of Shannon's entropy. Mean CDR3 Kyte-Doolittle hydropathy was derived from the predicted amino acid sequences of productive clones. Hierarchical clustering of scaled V gene usage was performed with the R hclust function using Manhattan distance and complete linkage. Clone sharing by CDR3 amino acid sequence was assessed by resampling 12 repertoires per group over 100 rounds. Repertoires were searched for approximately 70 published EBV-specific and 200 to 300 published CMV-specific TCRbeta sequences. Analysis left out a couple of CVID samples that produced under 10,000 sequences, so around 40 CVID repertoires remained. TCRdb limited this immuneACCESS table to in-frame rearrangements with V and J called. A share of clones is missing; checked studies link under half to unresolved V genes, and the rest is unexplained. V, J and clone size reflect that table, while D and trimming were determined from the DNA. The table shows some 60,000 clones here, with no singletons. Approximately 1.7% of the sample is held by the ten biggest clonotypes.

The full study reports these points: CVID TCRbeta sequences were reported to have fewer deletions and N-nucleotide insertions and to lack highly modified clones with 13 or more V deletions. Compared with healthy controls, CVID subjects showed increased TCRbeta clonality (t-test p = 0.018), a feature most characteristic of about a third of subjects. It was noted by the authors that sequencing of the repertoires of T cell subpopulations would be needed to clarify the cause of the increased clonality in CVID. CVID subjects shared fewer TCRbeta clones with each other than healthy controls did (p < 0.0001). Correlations of repertoire features with clinical complications were constrained by heterogeneity among patients within the CVID cohort. Even though DNA input was the same, control samples had an average of about 80,000 unique sequences each, compared with 30,000 to 40,000 in CVID samples.

Here the chain combines TRBV28 and TRBJ2-5, with 13 central nucleotides matching TRBD2. The source is a person aged 18 to 75 in good health. The sample taken for sequencing was peripheral blood mononuclear cells. CDR3 region: CASSSRTSGRGETQYF. Incomplete CDR3 DNA: TGTGCCAGCAGTTCACGGACTAGCGGGAGAGGAGAGACC.